Sequencing of this T cell receptor (beta chain) was carried out in a study of Ad26.COV2.S vaccination and SARS-CoV-2 variants. In the study overall: Ad26.COV2.S shots went into the muscle once or twice, 56 days apart.

The data were produced by immunoSEQ multiplex PCR, yet TCRdb's version contains in-frame clones alone and is incomplete. The data contain about 350,000 clones, around 89% of them singletons. Treatment defined: some 20 received Ad26.COV2.S at low or high dose, single or two shots; roughly five received placebo; per-sample allocation not given. Sampling took place 63 days after the first vaccine or placebo injection. An Ad26 vector expressing Wuhan-strain SARS-CoV-2 spike constituted the vaccine. There are 14 residues in the CDR3. The V gene lost 3 bases and the J gene lost 0 bases, with 9 bases spanning the gap. CDR1 and CDR2 (germline): DFQATT, SNEGSKA (reference sequence).

The specimen was peripheral blood, collected in a trial of Ad26.COV2.S vaccine versus placebo. This TCR came from a person aged 18 to 65 who received the Ad26.COV2.S COVID-19 vaccine or a placebo. The J gene is TRBJ2-1, the V gene TRBV20-1, with D possibly being TRBD1 (6 bases). CDR3 amino acids: CSASSRGSYNEQFF. CDR3 coding DNA: TGCAGTGCTAGTAGCAGGGGCTCCTACAATGAGCAGTTCTTC.